This T cell receptor (beta chain) was sequenced for a study of early T cells in non-severe SARS-CoV-2 infection. As concerns this clonotype: With a much larger clone just one base away, this may be a read error.

Germline CDR1 WSHSY, CDR2 SAAADI. CDR3 size: 13 residues. Trimming left V 6 bases short and J 13 bases short, with 16 bases between. From the 5' RACE reads, TCRdb called clonotypes with MiXCR, one entry per CDR3 protein. The profile shows 68,000 or so distinct CDR3 sequences, around 13% of them singletons. This sequence was found in an adult who was a healthcare worker with PCR-confirmed SARS-CoV-2 infection or an uninfected control (not recorded which). Sequencing input: whole blood. The rearrangement joins TRBV10-2 to TRBJ1-6; possibly TRBD1 for D (6 bases). CDR3 nucleotides: TGCGCCAGCAGAGCACAGGGCGGCCGGCCCCTCCACTTT. Protein product: CASRAQGGRPLHF.